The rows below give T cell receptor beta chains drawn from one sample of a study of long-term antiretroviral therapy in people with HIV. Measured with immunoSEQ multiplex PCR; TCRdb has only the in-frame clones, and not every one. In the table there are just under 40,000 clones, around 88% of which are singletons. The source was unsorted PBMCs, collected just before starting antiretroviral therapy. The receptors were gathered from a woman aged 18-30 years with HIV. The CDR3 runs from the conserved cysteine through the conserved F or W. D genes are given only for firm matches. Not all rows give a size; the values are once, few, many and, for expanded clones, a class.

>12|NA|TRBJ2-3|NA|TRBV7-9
TGTGCCAGCAGCTTGGGGACAGATACGCAGTATTTT
CASSLGTDTQYF
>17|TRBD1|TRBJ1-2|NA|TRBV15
TGTGCCACCAGCCAGGGGGGGCAAGGGGGGCTAGGGTATGGCTACACCTTC
CATSQGGQGGLGYGYTF
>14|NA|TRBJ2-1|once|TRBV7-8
TGTGCCAGCAGCCCCTCCGGGGCCTACAATGAGCAGTTCTTC
CASSPSGAYNEQFF
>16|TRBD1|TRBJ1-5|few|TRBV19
TGTGCCAGTAGTACGGCGACAGGGGTGGGAAATCAGCCCCAGCATTTT
CASSTATGVGNQPQHF
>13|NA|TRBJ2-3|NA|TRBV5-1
TGCGCCAGCAGCTTGGTGGAGGGTGGTACGCAGTATTTT
CASSLVEGGTQYF
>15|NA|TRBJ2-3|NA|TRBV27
TGTGCCAGCAACCCTGCTGTTAGGGGCACAGATACGCAGTATTTT
CASNPAVRGTDTQYF
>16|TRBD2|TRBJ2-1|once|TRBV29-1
TGCAGCGTTGGAGTTGCGGGACTAGCGGGACACAATGAGCAGTTCTTC
CSVGVAGLAGHNEQFF
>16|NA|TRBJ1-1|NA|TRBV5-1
TGCGCCAGCAGCTTGTGGAGTGTGGACAGCGGTGACCAAGCTTTCTTT
CASSLWSVDSGDQAFF
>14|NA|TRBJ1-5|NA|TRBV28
TGTGCCAGCAGTTTTGGGGGGGTTCATCAGCCCCAGCATTTT
CASSFGGVHQPQHF
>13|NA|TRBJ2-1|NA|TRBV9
TGTGCCAGCAGCGTAGCCTGGGGTGATGAGCAGTTCTTC
CASSVAWGDEQFF
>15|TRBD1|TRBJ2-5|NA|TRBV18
TGTGCCAGCTCACCAGGGACAGGGGGCGAGGAGACCCAGTACTTC
CASSPGTGGEETQYF